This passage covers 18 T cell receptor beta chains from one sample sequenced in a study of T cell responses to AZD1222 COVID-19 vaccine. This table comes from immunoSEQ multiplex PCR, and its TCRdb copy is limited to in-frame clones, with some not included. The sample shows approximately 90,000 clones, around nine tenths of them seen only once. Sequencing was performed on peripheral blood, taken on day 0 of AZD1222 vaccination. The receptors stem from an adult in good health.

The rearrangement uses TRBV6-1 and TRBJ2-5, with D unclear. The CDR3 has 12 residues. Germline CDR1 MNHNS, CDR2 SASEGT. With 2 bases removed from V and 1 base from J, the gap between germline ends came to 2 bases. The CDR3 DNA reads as TGTGCCAGCAGTGAATTCCAAGAGACCCAGTACTTC. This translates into CASSEFQETQYF.

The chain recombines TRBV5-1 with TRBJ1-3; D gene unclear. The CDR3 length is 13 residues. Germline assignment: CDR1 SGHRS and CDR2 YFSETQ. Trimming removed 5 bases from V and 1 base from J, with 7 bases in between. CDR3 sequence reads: CASSSSSGNTIYF. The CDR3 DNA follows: TGCGCCAGCAGTAGTTCATCTGGAAACACCATATATTTT.

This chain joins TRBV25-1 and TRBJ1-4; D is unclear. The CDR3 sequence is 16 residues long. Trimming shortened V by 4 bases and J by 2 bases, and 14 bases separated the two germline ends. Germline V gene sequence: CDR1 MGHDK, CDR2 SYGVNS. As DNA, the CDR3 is TGTGCCAGCAGTGTTGGGAGGAGAGTTACTAATGAAAAACTGTTTTTT. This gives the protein CASSVGRRVTNEKLFF.

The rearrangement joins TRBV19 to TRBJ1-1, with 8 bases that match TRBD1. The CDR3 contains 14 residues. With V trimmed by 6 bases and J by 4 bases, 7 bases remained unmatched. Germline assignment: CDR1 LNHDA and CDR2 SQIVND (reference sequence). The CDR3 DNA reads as TGTGCCAGTAGGAACAGGGGGGAGGCCACTGAAGCTTTCTTT. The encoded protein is CASRNRGEATEAFF.

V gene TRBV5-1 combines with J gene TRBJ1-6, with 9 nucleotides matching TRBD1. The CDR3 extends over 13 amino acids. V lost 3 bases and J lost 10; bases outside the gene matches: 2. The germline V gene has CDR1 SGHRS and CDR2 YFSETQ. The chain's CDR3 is CASSWDRDSPLHF. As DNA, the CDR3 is TGCGCCAGCAGCTGGGACAGGGACTCACCCCTCCACTTT.

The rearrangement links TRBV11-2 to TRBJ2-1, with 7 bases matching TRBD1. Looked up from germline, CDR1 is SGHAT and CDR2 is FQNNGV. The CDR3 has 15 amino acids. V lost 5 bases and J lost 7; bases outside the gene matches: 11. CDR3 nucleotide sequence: TGTGCCAGCAGCGACAGGGTTTTAGTGAGGAATGAGCAGTTCTTC. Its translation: CASSDRVLVRNEQFF.

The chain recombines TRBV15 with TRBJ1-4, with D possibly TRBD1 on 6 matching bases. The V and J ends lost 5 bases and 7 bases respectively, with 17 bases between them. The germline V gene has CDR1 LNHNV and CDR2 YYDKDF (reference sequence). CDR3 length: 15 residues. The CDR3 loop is CATSPESGGFEKLFF. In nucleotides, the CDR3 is TGTGCCACCAGCCCCGAGTCGGGGGGCTTTGAAAAACTGTTTTTT.

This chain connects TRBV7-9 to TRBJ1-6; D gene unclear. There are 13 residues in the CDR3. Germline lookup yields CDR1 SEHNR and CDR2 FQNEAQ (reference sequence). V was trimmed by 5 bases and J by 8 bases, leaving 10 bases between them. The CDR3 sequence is CASSPMRDSPLHF. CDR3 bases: TGTGCCAGCAGCCCAATGAGGGATTCACCCCTCCACTTT.

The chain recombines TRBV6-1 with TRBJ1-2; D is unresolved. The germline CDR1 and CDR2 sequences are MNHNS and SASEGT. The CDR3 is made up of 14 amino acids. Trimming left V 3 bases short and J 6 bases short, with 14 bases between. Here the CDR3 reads CASSDIRVRNGYTF. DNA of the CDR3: TGTGCCAGCAGTGATATTCGCGTCAGAAATGGCTACACCTTC.

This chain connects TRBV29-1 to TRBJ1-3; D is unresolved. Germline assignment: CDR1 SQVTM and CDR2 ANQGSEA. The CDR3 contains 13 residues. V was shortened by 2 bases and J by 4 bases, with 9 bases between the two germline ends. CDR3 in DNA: TGCAGCGTTGAAAGGCATACCGGAAACACCATATATTTT. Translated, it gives CSVERHTGNTIYF.

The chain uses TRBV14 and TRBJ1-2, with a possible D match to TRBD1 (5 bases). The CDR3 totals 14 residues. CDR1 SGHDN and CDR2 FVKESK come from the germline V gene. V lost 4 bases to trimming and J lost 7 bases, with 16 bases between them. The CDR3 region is CASSPLGGGGGYTF. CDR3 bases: TGTGCCAGCAGCCCCCTCGGGGGTGGAGGTGGCTACACCTTC.

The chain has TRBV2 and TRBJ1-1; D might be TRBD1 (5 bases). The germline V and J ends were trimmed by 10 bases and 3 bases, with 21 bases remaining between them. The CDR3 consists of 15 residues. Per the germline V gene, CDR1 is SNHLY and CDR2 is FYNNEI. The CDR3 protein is CAILNLGTSYTEAFF. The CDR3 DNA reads TGTGCCATCCTAAACCTCGGGACCTCATACACTGAAGCTTTCTTT.

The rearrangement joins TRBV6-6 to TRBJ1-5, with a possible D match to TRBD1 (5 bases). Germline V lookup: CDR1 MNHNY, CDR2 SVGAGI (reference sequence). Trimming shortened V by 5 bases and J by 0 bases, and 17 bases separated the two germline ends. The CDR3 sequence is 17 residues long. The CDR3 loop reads CASSPRGGPYSNQPQHF. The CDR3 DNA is TGTGCCAGCAGTCCCCGGGGCGGCCCTTATAGCAATCAGCCCCAGCATTTT.

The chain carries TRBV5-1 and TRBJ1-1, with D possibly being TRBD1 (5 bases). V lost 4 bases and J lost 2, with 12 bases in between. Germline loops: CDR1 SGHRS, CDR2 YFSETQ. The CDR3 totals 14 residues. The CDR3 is CASSRQITNTEAFF. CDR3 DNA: TGCGCCAGCAGCAGACAGATAACAAACACTGAAGCTTTCTTT.

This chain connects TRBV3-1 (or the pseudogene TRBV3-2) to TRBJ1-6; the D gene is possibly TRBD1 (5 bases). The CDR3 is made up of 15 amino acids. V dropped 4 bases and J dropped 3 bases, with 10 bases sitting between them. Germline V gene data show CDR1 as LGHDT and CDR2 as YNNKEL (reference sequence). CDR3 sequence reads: CASSPRRDYNSPLHF. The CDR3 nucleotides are TGTGCCAGCAGCCCCCGCAGGGACTATAATTCACCCCTCCACTTT.

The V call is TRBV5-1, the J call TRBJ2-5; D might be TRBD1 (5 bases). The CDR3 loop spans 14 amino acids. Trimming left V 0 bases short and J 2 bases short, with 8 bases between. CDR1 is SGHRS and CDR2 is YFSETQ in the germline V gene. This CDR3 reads CASSLEGKQETQYF. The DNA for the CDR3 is TGCGCCAGCAGCTTGGAGGGGAAACAAGAGACCCAGTACTTC.

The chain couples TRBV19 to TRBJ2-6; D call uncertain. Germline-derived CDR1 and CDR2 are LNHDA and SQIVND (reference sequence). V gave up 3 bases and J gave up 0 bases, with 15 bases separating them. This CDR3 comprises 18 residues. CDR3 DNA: TGTGCCAGTAGTATTGGTTTTATCGCCAGCTCTGGGGCCAACGTCCTGACTTTC. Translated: CASSIGFIASSGANVLTF.

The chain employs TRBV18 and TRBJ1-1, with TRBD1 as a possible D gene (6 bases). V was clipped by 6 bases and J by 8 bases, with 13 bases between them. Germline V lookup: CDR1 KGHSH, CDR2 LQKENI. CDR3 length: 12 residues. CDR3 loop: CASSPRGREAFF. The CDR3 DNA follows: TGTGCCAGCTCTCCCCGGGGGCGGGAAGCTTTCTTT.